This is a list of T cell receptor beta chains from one sample in a study of Ad26.COV2.S vaccination and SARS-CoV-2 variants. Libraries were prepared by immunoSEQ multiplex PCR; TCRdb keeps only in-frame clonotypes and omits some of them. This table has around 450,000 clones, 89% appearing once. The starting material was peripheral blood, obtained in a trial of Ad26.COV2.S vaccine versus placebo. The receptor set was obtained from a person between 18 and 65 years old who received the Ad26.COV2.S COVID-19 vaccine or a placebo. The CDR3 runs from the conserved cysteine through the conserved F or W. Fields, in order: V gene, J gene, clone size, CDR3 protein. Some rows have no size entry. The others give once, few or many, or a class for an expanded clone.

>TRBV6-2/TRBV6-3|TRBJ1-2|.
CASSRTGNYGYTF
>TRBV5-1|TRBJ2-5|.
CASSVADLRETQYF
>TRBV9|TRBJ1-4|.
CASSVTGEGEKLFF
>TRBV6-5|TRBJ2-1|once
CASSRGLNEQFF
>TRBV4-2|TRBJ2-3|.
CASSQDPGLAGGRTQYF
>TRBV4-2|TRBJ2-6|.
CASSQRIRGQSGANVLTF
>TRBV3-1/TRBV3-2|TRBJ1-5|once
CASSQSGTGINQPQHF
>TRBV6-1|TRBJ1-1|.
CASSEVPVMNTEAFF
>TRBV7-2|TRBJ2-7|.
CASSSVAGGLYEQYF
>TRBV12-5|TRBJ2-1|.
CASGSLKTSGSYNEQFF
>TRBV4-1|TRBJ2-5|.
CASSQVIRAETQYF
>TRBV18|TRBJ1-1|once
CASSPEQGRYTEAFF
>TRBV6-5|TRBJ1-4|.
CASRVNRNEKLFF
>TRBV7-3|TRBJ2-2|.
CASSLAAGANTGELFF
>TRBV5-4|TRBJ2-7|.
CASSPRRQGFHEQYF
>TRBV12-2|TRBJ2-7|.
CASRLAGGVYEQYF
>TRBV10-3|TRBJ1-2|.
CAISESPGYGYTF
>TRBV18|TRBJ2-5|.
CASSPTHSPGLAGLETQYF
>TRBV9|TRBJ1-3|.
CASSVDGEFSGNTIYF
>TRBV6-6|TRBJ1-2|few
CASSLLSETVGYGYTF
>TRBV9|TRBJ2-1|.
CASGPGLADNEQFF
>TRBV5-1|TRBJ2-7|.
CASSLRQGAKHEQYF
>TRBV5-6|TRBJ1-3|.
CASSPGNRGTGNTIYF
>TRBV19|TRBJ1-5|.
CASSIGGYSNQPQHF
>TRBV23-1|TRBJ2-4|.
CASIARPKNIQYF
>TRBV4-3|TRBJ1-2|.
CASSPGPKTPYGYTF
>TRBV28|TRBJ1-6|.
CASSRHGSPLHF
>TRBV9|TRBJ2-2|.
CASSRDSTTGELFF
>TRBV6-5|TRBJ1-2|.
CASSFREGVYGYTF
>TRBV5-1|TRBJ2-2|.
CASRRTGANGELFF
>TRBV24-1|TRBJ1-5|.
CATSDVGGYQPQHF
>TRBV4-3|TRBJ2-3|.
CASSQGRRPITDTQYF
>TRBV5-1|TRBJ2-5|.
CASSLDTHGLETQYF
>TRBV7-9|TRBJ2-1|.
CASSLLADGEEEQFF
>TRBV4-3|TRBJ1-2|.
CASSQDGGGGHGYGYTF
>TRBV6-5|TRBJ1-5|few
CASQGWEGSRPQHF
>TRBV5-5|TRBJ2-1|.
CASRPRQTWGYNEQFF
>TRBV9|TRBJ2-1|once
CASSADRLREEDNEQFF
>TRBV4-2|TRBJ2-3|.
CASSQFSLGSTDTQYF
>TRBV13|TRBJ1-1|.
CASSPDRATEAFF
>TRBV5-4|TRBJ2-3|.
CASRTSGRDTQYF
>TRBV12-3/TRBV12-4|TRBJ1-1|.
CASTSQVNTEAFF
>TRBV7-2|TRBJ2-2|.
CASSLETGIAGELFF
>TRBV7-2|TRBJ1-3|.
CASRLAGSLSGNTIYF
>TRBV3-1/TRBV3-2|TRBJ1-6|.
CASSQGQGAFYNSPLHF